Each of the 30 T cell receptor beta chains below was sequenced from the same sample in a study of blood T cell repertoires in COVID-19. Only in-frame clones appear in the TCRdb table, and some are missing; sequencing was by immunoSEQ multiplex PCR. Among just over 300,000 clones listed, around 90% were seen once. The sequenced sample consisted of PBMCs or T cells enriched from blood (not recorded which). These receptors were obtained from a woman younger than 30 with acute COVID-19.

The chain uses TRBV2 and TRBJ2-7; TRBD2 agrees at 10 bases. V was clipped by 4 bases and J by 2 bases; unmatched bases: 8. The germline CDR1 and CDR2 sequences are SNHLY and FYNNEI. The CDR3 has 16 residues. CDR3 residues: CASSVGLAGATYEQYF. The CDR3 DNA follows: TGTGCCAGCAGTGTTGGGCTAGCGGGGGCTACCTACGAGCAGTACTTC.

The chain carries TRBV7-9 and TRBJ1-1; weak D call: TRBD1 (5 bases). CDR3 size: 13 residues. V was trimmed by 5 bases and J by 7 bases, leaving 14 bases between them. CDR1 and CDR2 (germline): SEHNR, FQNEAQ (reference sequence). CDR3: CASSLGGGDEAFF. The CDR3 coding sequence is TGTGCCAGCAGCCTTGGAGGAGGGGATGAAGCTTTCTTT.

The chain uses TRBV4-2 and TRBJ1-4; TRBD1 might be the D (5 bases). V gave up 5 bases and J gave up 6 bases, with 16 bases separating them. The CDR3 runs 15 residues. Germline loops: CDR1 LGHNA, CDR2 YNFKEQ. CDR3 protein: CASSKLQGPDEKLFF. The CDR3 region has the DNA TGTGCCAGCAGCAAACTCCAGGGCCCAGATGAAAAACTGTTTTTT.

The sample holds one count of this clone. The gene calls are TRBV4-2 and TRBJ1-4; no clear D. V shed 3 bases and J shed 6 bases, with 17 bases lying between them. This CDR3 region has 16 residues. CDR1 is LGHNA, CDR2 YNFKEQ, per germline. The CDR3 loop is CASSQGLLGGHEKLFF. Written as DNA, the CDR3 is TGTGCCAGCAGCCAGGGGTTGTTAGGAGGGCATGAAAAACTGTTTTTT.

The V and J genes are TRBV3-1 (or the pseudogene TRBV3-2) and TRBJ1-4, with a possible D match to TRBD1 (6 bases). CDR3 length: 15 amino acids. CDR1 is LGHDT, CDR2 YNNKEL, per germline (reference sequence). V was trimmed by 4 bases and J by 5 bases, leaving 14 bases between them. CDR3 in DNA: TGTGCCAGCAGCCTTGGGGGGGGCTTAAATGAAAAACTGTTTTTT. Its translation is CASSLGGGLNEKLFF.

The V call is TRBV28, the J call TRBJ1-5, with 7 bases matching TRBD1. CDR1 is MDHEN, CDR2 SYDVKM, per germline. The CDR3 length is 15 residues. Trimming took 3 bases from V and 4 from J; bases not matched to a gene: 6. The CDR3 region has the DNA TGTGCCAGCAGTTTCCAGACAGGGAGGAATCAGCCCCAGCATTTT. Translated, it gives CASSFQTGRNQPQHF.

The V gene is TRBV6-6, the J gene TRBJ1-1; TRBD1 matches 7 bases. Germline loops: CDR1 MNHNY, CDR2 SVGAGI (reference sequence). This CDR3 has 14 residues. The V segment lost 0 bases and the J segment 11 bases; nucleotides outside the gene matches: 9. CDR3 protein: CASSYSRDRPWAFF. The CDR3 DNA sequence: TGTGCCAGCAGTTACTCGCGGGACAGACCATGGGCTTTCTTT.

The CDR3 protein is CASSPTGDSPLHF. The CDR3 coding sequence is TGTGCCAGCAGCCCTACAGGGGATTCACCCCTCCACTTT. The chain carries TRBV5-8 and TRBJ1-6; 7 bases are a match to TRBD1. CDR1 SGHTS and CDR2 YDEGEE come from the germline V gene. The CDR3 runs 13 residues. Trimming removed 4 bases from V and 8 bases from J; junction bases left unmatched: 3.

The CDR3 protein is CASSFGLALYNEQFF. CDR3 sequence (DNA): TGTGCCAGCAGCTTCGGACTAGCACTTTACAATGAGCAGTTCTTC. The J gene is TRBJ2-1, the V gene TRBV11-2; 8 nucleotides match TRBD2. Germline V lookup: CDR1 SGHAT, CDR2 FQNNGV. This CDR3 has 15 residues. V shed 3 bases and J 4 bases; nucleotides not matched to a gene: 5.

This chain connects TRBV19 to TRBJ1-5; perhaps TRBD1 as D (5 bases). Germline V gives CDR1 LNHDA, CDR2 SQIVND (reference sequence). The CDR3 covers 15 residues. The V end lost 0 bases, the J end lost 3 bases, and 9 bases lay between the germline ends. CDR3 region: CASSIDQGFNQPQHF. The CDR3 coding sequence is TGTGCCAGTAGTATAGATCAGGGATTCAATCAGCCCCAGCATTTT. The whole variable domain, filled in from reference TRBV19 and TRBJ1-5, reads DGGITQSPKYLFRKEGQNVTLSCEQNLNHDAMYWYRQDPGQGLRLIYYSQIVNDFQKGDIAEGYSVSREKKESFPLTVTSAQKNPTAFYLCASSIDQGFNQPQHFGDGTRLSIL.

As concerns this clone: This CDR3 is also generated by other DNA sequences in the sample. The chain employs TRBV19 and TRBJ2-3; D gene uncertain. CDR1 and CDR2 (germline): LNHDA, SQIVND (reference sequence). CDR3 length: 12 amino acids. The ends were cut back, 3 bases at V and 4 bases at J, with 5 bases in the middle. CDR3 sequence reads: CASSIRADTQYF. For the CDR3, the DNA is TGTGCCAGTAGTATTCGCGCAGATACGCAGTATTTT.

The CDR3 bases are TGTGCCAGCAATTACTTGCGCGGGGGATCACCCCTCCACTTT. Protein: CASNYLRGGSPLHF. This sequence joins TRBV27 and TRBJ1-6; perhaps TRBD1 as D (5 bases). The V and J ends lost 7 bases and 10 bases respectively, with 17 bases between them. Looked up from germline, CDR1 is MNHEY and CDR2 is SMNVEV (reference sequence). The CDR3 consists of 14 residues.

The chain recombines TRBV20-1 with TRBJ1-4; no reliable D call. Germline lookup yields CDR1 DFQATT and CDR2 SNEGSKA (reference sequence). The CDR3 sequence is 12 residues long. Trimming removed 3 bases at V and 2 bases at J, with 4 bases between. CDR3 in amino acids: CSASSTNEKLFF. CDR3 in DNA: TGCAGTGCTAGTTCTACTAATGAAAAACTGTTTTTT.

V usage is TRBV24-1 and J usage is TRBJ2-7, with TRBD2 as a possible D gene (6 bases). CDR1 is KGHDR and CDR2 is SFDVKD in the germline V gene. The V end lost 4 bases, the J end lost 2 bases, and 8 bases lay between the germline ends. The CDR3 runs to 13 residues. The CDR3 DNA is TGTGCCACCAGTGAAGGGGAGGCCTACGAGCAGTACTTC. This translates into CATSEGEAYEQYF.

This clone appeared many times. This chain links TRBV27 with TRBJ1-2; unclear D gene. Trimming shortened V by 7 bases and J by 1 base, and 25 bases separated the two germline ends. The CDR3 runs to 18 residues. From germline, CDR1 is MNHEY and CDR2 SMNVEV (reference sequence). The CDR3 spells CASNSSPANPFSNYGYTF. The DNA of the CDR3 is TGTGCCAGCAATTCCAGTCCCGCAAATCCTTTCAGTAACTATGGCTACACCTTC.

The rearrangement joins TRBV3-1 (or the pseudogene TRBV3-2) to TRBJ1-4; D remains ambiguous. The CDR3 spans 14 residues. V shed 0 bases and J shed 12 bases, with 14 bases lying between them. Germline V CDR1 and CDR2: LGHDT, YNNKEL (reference sequence). The CDR3 region is CASSQDPTQFELFF. In nucleotides, the CDR3 is TGTGCCAGCAGCCAAGATCCTACACAGTTCGAACTGTTTTTT.

This clone was observed a handful of times. V and J are TRBV28 and TRBJ1-2; D call uncertain. Germline assignment: CDR1 MDHEN and CDR2 SYDVKM. Between the trimmed V and J ends, which lost 8 bases and 3 bases, there was a span of 13 bases. This CDR3 has 13 amino acids. The CDR3: CASDEDKYYGYTF. The CDR3 bases are TGTGCCAGCGACGAGGATAAGTACTATGGCTACACCTTC.

In this sample, this clone turned up a few times. This chain connects TRBV14 to TRBJ1-1, with D tentatively TRBD1 (6 bases). CDR1 and CDR2 from the germline V gene are SGHDN and FVKESK. The CDR3 has 16 residues. Trimming cost V 4 bases and J 0 bases, with 15 bases left between them. The CDR3 sequence: CASSRFRTVMNTEAFF. The CDR3 nucleotides read TGTGCCAGCAGCCGTTTCAGGACAGTCATGAACACTGAAGCTTTCTTT.

The chain uses TRBV7-9 and TRBJ1-3, with a tentative D call TRBD1 (5 bases). Trimming removed 5 bases at V and 10 bases at J, with 30 bases between. Germline CDR1 SEHNR, CDR2 FQNEAQ (reference sequence). The CDR3 is made up of 18 amino acids. The CDR3 sequence is CASSPLAGSGLTERTIYF. CDR3 DNA sequence: TGTGCCAGCAGCCCCCTCGCGGGGAGCGGTTTGACAGAACGAACCATATATTTT.

The CDR3 coding sequence is TGCGCCAGCAGCTTGGGACAGTCTAACTATGGCTACACCTTC. This gives the protein CASSLGQSNYGYTF. The genes are TRBV5-1 and TRBJ1-2, with TRBD1 as a possible D gene (5 bases). Germline V gene lookup returns CDR1 SGHRS and CDR2 YFSETQ. This CDR3 is 14 amino acids long. V was clipped by 0 bases and J by 0 bases, with 6 bases between them.

This chain links TRBV27 with TRBJ2-7; 7 positions agree with TRBD2. V lost 6 bases and J lost 9; bases outside the gene matches: 14. The CDR3 is 14 amino acids. CDR1 MNHEY and CDR2 SMNVEV come from the germline V gene (reference sequence). The CDR3 DNA reads TGTGCCAGCAGCCTCCTGGCGGGAGAGAGGTCGCAGTACTTC. Translation: CASSLLAGERSQYF.

The V call is TRBV28, the J call TRBJ1-2; a possible D gene is TRBD1 (5 bases). The germline V gene has CDR1 MDHEN and CDR2 SYDVKM. The CDR3 spans 12 residues. V dropped 7 bases and J dropped 8 bases, with 14 bases sitting between them. The CDR3 DNA follows: TGTGCCAGCACCCCCCCCGGGGGAGGCTACACCTTC. Amino acid sequence: CASTPPGGGYTF.

The chain recombines TRBV2 with TRBJ1-4; the D is unclear. The ends were cut back, 4 bases at V and 0 bases at J, with 12 bases in the middle. There are 16 residues in the CDR3. Germline V gene lookup returns CDR1 SNHLY and CDR2 FYNNEI. The CDR3 loop reads CASSVRQDATNEKLFF. In DNA form, the CDR3 reads TGTGCCAGCAGTGTTCGGCAGGATGCAACTAATGAAAAACTGTTTTTT.

The genes are TRBV3-1 (or the pseudogene TRBV3-2) and TRBJ1-2; TRBD1 aligns across 7 bases. The CDR3 is 13 residues long. CDR1 LGHDT and CDR2 YNNKEL come from the germline V gene (reference sequence). V lost 4 bases to trimming and J lost 4 bases; unmatched junction nucleotides: 3. CDR3 sequence reads: CASSRGTAYGYTF. The CDR3 nucleotides are TGTGCCAGCAGCCGTGGGACAGCCTATGGCTACACCTTC.

The gene calls are TRBV9 and TRBJ2-1, with 7 nucleotides matching TRBD2. This CDR3 contains 16 residues. From germline, CDR1 is SGDLS and CDR2 YYNGEE. V lost 0 bases, J lost 1 base, and 4 bases stayed unmatched. DNA for the CDR3: TGTGCCAGCAGCGTAGACCAGCGGGGATCCTACAATGAGCAGTTCTTC. This codes for CASSVDQRGSYNEQFF.

DNA for the CDR3: TGTGCCACCAGCAGAGACCCGGACAGGGGTTACGAGCAGTACTTC. Protein sequence: CATSRDPDRGYEQYF. The chain is built from TRBV15 and TRBJ2-7, with TRBD1 identical over 9 bases. With V trimmed by 0 bases and J by 4 bases, 4 bases remained unmatched. Germline-derived CDR1 and CDR2 are LNHNV and YYDKDF (reference sequence). This CDR3 region has 15 residues.

V gene TRBV11-2 combines with J gene TRBJ2-5; 9 bases fit TRBD1. CDR3 length equals 16 residues. The J segment lost 2 bases and the V segment lost 3 bases, leaving 7 bases of the junction unmatched. Germline V gene data show CDR1 as SGHAT and CDR2 as FQNNGV. The DNA for the CDR3 is TGTGCCAGCAGCTTTTGGTCGACAGGGGGACAAGAGACCCAGTACTTC. Its protein is CASSFWSTGGQETQYF.

The genes are TRBV19 and TRBJ1-2; D gene uncertain. The CDR3 consists of 13 residues. Germline assignment: CDR1 LNHDA and CDR2 SQIVND (reference sequence). The V gene lost 2 bases and the J gene lost 8 bases, with 12 bases spanning the gap. DNA of the CDR3: TGTGCCAGTAGTATAATTCTCCAAGAGGGCTACACCTTC. Encoded protein: CASSIILQEGYTF.

This sequence joins TRBV11-2 and TRBJ1-2; D might be TRBD1 (5 bases). Trimming shortened V by 0 bases and J by 8 bases, and 10 bases separated the two germline ends. The CDR3 length is 13 residues. Germline assignment: CDR1 SGHAT and CDR2 FQNNGV. CDR3 in amino acids: CASSLEIGQGYTF. The CDR3 bases are TGTGCCAGCAGCTTAGAGATCGGACAAGGCTACACCTTC.

This clone was detected a few times. V is TRBV9 and J is TRBJ1-4, with a weak D call TRBD1 (6 bases). The CDR3 is 16 residues long. The V end lost 0 bases, the J end lost 0 bases, and 9 bases lay between the germline ends. The germline CDR1 and CDR2 sequences are SGDLS and YYNGEE. The CDR3 spells CASSVDRDTTNEKLFF. Written as DNA, the CDR3 is TGTGCCAGCAGCGTAGACAGGGATACAACTAATGAAAAACTGTTTTTT.